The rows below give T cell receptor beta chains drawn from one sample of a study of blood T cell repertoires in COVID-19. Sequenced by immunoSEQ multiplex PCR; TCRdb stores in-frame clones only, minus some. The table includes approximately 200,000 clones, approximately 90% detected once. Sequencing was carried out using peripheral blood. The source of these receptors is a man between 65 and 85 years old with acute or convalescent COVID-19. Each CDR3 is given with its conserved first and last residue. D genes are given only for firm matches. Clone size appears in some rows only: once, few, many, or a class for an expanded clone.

CDR3aa: CASSLGGSGQPQHF
abundance: NA
j_gene: TRBJ1-5
d_gene: NA
v_gene: TRBV5-1

CDR3aa: CASSLLRDEQFF
abundance: once
j_gene: TRBJ2-1
d_gene: NA
v_gene: TRBV19

CDR3aa: CASSFSGSDEQFF
abundance: NA
j_gene: TRBJ2-1
d_gene: TRBD2
v_gene: TRBV7-2

CDR3aa: CSTETGADTQYF
abundance: NA
j_gene: TRBJ2-3
d_gene: NA
v_gene: TRBV29-1

CDR3aa: CASIGLGVVEETQYF
abundance: NA
j_gene: TRBJ2-5
d_gene: NA
v_gene: TRBV6-5

CDR3aa: CASSADRENEQFF
abundance: few
j_gene: TRBJ2-1
d_gene: TRBD1
v_gene: TRBV5-1

CDR3aa: CASSLMTAKARNEQFF
abundance: NA
j_gene: TRBJ2-1
d_gene: NA
v_gene: TRBV7-2

CDR3aa: CASSFWREGEQFF
abundance: NA
j_gene: TRBJ2-1
d_gene: TRBD2
v_gene: TRBV5-8

CDR3aa: CASRTTGGAQQPQHF
abundance: NA
j_gene: TRBJ1-5
d_gene: TRBD1
v_gene: TRBV19

CDR3aa: CASSHGGSSYNSPLHF
abundance: NA
j_gene: TRBJ1-6
d_gene: NA
v_gene: TRBV3-1/TRBV3-2

CDR3aa: CASSVAPDRVGETQYF
abundance: NA
j_gene: TRBJ2-5
d_gene: TRBD1
v_gene: TRBV9

CDR3aa: CASSDSGQFTDTQYF
abundance: NA
j_gene: TRBJ2-3
d_gene: NA
v_gene: TRBV6-4

CDR3aa: CASRRPKRTGEGEKLFF
abundance: NA
j_gene: TRBJ1-4
d_gene: NA
v_gene: TRBV12-2

CDR3aa: CSVFLLNNEKLFF
abundance: NA
j_gene: TRBJ1-4
d_gene: NA
v_gene: TRBV29-1

CDR3aa: CASSYSGGGENSPLHF
abundance: few
j_gene: TRBJ1-6
d_gene: NA
v_gene: TRBV7-9

CDR3aa: CASSLSGQINIQYF
abundance: NA
j_gene: TRBJ2-4
d_gene: NA
v_gene: TRBV27

CDR3aa: CASRIGGTSSYEQYF
abundance: few
j_gene: TRBJ2-7
d_gene: NA
v_gene: TRBV2

CDR3aa: CASSLVGQGNSGNTIYF
abundance: NA
j_gene: TRBJ1-3
d_gene: TRBD1
v_gene: TRBV7-2

CDR3aa: CSVEGGGEQYF
abundance: once
j_gene: TRBJ2-7
d_gene: TRBD2
v_gene: TRBV29-1

CDR3aa: CASRERENTGELFF
abundance: NA
j_gene: TRBJ2-2
d_gene: NA
v_gene: TRBV5-1

CDR3aa: CASSLESGNTEAFF
abundance: few
j_gene: TRBJ1-1
d_gene: NA
v_gene: TRBV5-1

CDR3aa: CASSLGFSSEQYF
abundance: NA
j_gene: TRBJ2-7
d_gene: NA
v_gene: TRBV7-9

CDR3aa: CASSHYRGTLRTEAFF
abundance: NA
j_gene: TRBJ1-1
d_gene: TRBD1
v_gene: TRBV6-2/TRBV6-3

CDR3aa: CASSFRGQRNEQFF
abundance: NA
j_gene: TRBJ2-1
d_gene: NA
v_gene: TRBV7-2

CDR3aa: CASSPFPGQENTEAFF
abundance: NA
j_gene: TRBJ1-1
d_gene: TRBD1
v_gene: TRBV18

CDR3aa: CASRTGTVNQPQHF
abundance: NA
j_gene: TRBJ1-5
d_gene: TRBD1
v_gene: TRBV2

CDR3aa: CATSDRIDRKNNNEQFF
abundance: once
j_gene: TRBJ2-1
d_gene: NA
v_gene: TRBV24-1

CDR3aa: CASSSRQGTGEQYF
abundance: NA
j_gene: TRBJ2-7
d_gene: TRBD1
v_gene: TRBV7-2

CDR3aa: CASTGGGNRNYGYTF
abundance: NA
j_gene: TRBJ1-2
d_gene: NA
v_gene: TRBV6-5

CDR3aa: CASSYGHSSNTEAFF
abundance: once
j_gene: TRBJ1-1
d_gene: NA
v_gene: TRBV6-5

CDR3aa: CASSLGTGLQYF
abundance: NA
j_gene: TRBJ2-7
d_gene: NA
v_gene: TRBV11-2

CDR3aa: CASSLDGTGEKLFF
abundance: NA
j_gene: TRBJ1-4
d_gene: TRBD1
v_gene: TRBV5-1

CDR3aa: CASSVERDGVEQYF
abundance: NA
j_gene: TRBJ2-7
d_gene: TRBD2
v_gene: TRBV2

CDR3aa: CAIRGQLAGAADTQYF
abundance: NA
j_gene: TRBJ2-3
d_gene: TRBD2
v_gene: TRBV10-3

CDR3aa: CASSYLAGYNEQFF
abundance: NA
j_gene: TRBJ2-1
d_gene: TRBD2
v_gene: TRBV7-2

CDR3aa: CASSFAVAGTEAFF
abundance: NA
j_gene: TRBJ1-1
d_gene: NA
v_gene: TRBV27

CDR3aa: CASSRAYNEQFF
abundance: NA
j_gene: TRBJ2-1
d_gene: NA
v_gene: TRBV12-3/TRBV12-4

CDR3aa: CASSPRTGEGETQYF
abundance: NA
j_gene: TRBJ2-5
d_gene: NA
v_gene: TRBV18

CDR3aa: CASSFRPLAGIPYEQYF
abundance: NA
j_gene: TRBJ2-7
d_gene: TRBD2
v_gene: TRBV27

CDR3aa: CASSTGRSAGETQYF
abundance: NA
j_gene: TRBJ2-5
d_gene: TRBD2
v_gene: TRBV3-1/TRBV3-2

CDR3aa: CASSSRQGTLVGELFF
abundance: NA
j_gene: TRBJ1-4
d_gene: TRBD1
v_gene: TRBV7-9

CDR3aa: CASSLGASGSYNEQFF
abundance: NA
j_gene: TRBJ2-1
d_gene: TRBD2
v_gene: TRBV4-3

CDR3aa: CSASRTYNEKLFF
abundance: once
j_gene: TRBJ1-4
d_gene: NA
v_gene: TRBV20-1

CDR3aa: CASRRAGPIYNEQFF
abundance: NA
j_gene: TRBJ2-1
d_gene: TRBD2
v_gene: TRBV19

CDR3aa: CASSLAEELEQYF
abundance: few
j_gene: TRBJ2-7
d_gene: NA
v_gene: TRBV12-3/TRBV12-4